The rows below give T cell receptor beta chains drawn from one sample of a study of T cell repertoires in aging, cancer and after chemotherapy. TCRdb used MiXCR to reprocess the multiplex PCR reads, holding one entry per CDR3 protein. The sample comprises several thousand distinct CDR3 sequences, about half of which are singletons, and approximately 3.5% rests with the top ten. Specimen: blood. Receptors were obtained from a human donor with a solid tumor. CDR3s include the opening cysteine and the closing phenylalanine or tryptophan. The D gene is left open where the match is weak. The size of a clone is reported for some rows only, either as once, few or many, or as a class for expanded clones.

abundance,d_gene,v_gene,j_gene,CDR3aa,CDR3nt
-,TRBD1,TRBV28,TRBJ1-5,CASGGGQARPQPQHF,TGTGCCAGCGGGGGAGGACAGGCTAGACCTCAGCCCCAGCATTTT
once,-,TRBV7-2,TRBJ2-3,CASSLASPPDTQYF,TGTGCCAGCAGCTTAGCCAGCCCGCCAGATACGCAGTATTTT
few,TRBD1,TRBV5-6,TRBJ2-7,CASSGGQGGAEQYF,TGTGCCAGCAGCGGGGGACAGGGGGGTGCCGAGCAGTACTTC
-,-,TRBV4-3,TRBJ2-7,CASSQELPPGFNEQYF,TGCGCCAGCAGCCAAGAGCTCCCACCGGGGTTTAACGAGCAGTACTTC
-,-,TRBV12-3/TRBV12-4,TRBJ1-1,CASSLLVNEAFF,TGTGCCAGCAGTTTATTGGTGAATGAAGCTTTCTTT
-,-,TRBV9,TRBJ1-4,CASSAYGGFNEKLFF,TGTGCCAGCAGCGCCTATGGAGGGTTTAATGAAAAACTGTTTTTT
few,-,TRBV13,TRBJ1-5,CASSLRGSNQPQHF,TGTGCCAGCAGCCTTAGGGGTAGCAATCAGCCCCAGCATTTT
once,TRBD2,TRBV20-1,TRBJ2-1,CSASSGLSSYNEQFF,TGCAGTGCTTCTAGCGGTCTAAGCTCCTACAATGAGCAGTTCTTC
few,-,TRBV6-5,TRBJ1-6,CASRRGTDSPLHF,TGTGCCAGCAGGAGGGGGACTGATTCACCCCTCCACTTT
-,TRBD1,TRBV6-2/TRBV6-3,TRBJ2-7,CASYGQGAYEQYF,TGTGCCAGCTACGGGCAGGGGGCGTACGAGCAGTACTTC
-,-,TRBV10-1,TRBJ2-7,CATITRDNYEQYF,TGCGCCACCATAACCCGGGACAACTACGAGCAGTACTTC
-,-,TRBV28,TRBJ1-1,CASSPGDTGNTEAFF,TGTGCCAGCAGTCCCGGGGACACTGGGAACACTGAAGCTTTCTTT
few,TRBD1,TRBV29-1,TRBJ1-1,CSVPGTGQAFF,TGCAGCGTTCCCGGGACAGGGCAAGCTTTCTTT
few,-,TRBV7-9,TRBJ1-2,CASSLESVGGGGYTF,TGTGCCAGCAGCTTAGAGTCAGTTGGAGGGGGTGGCTACACCTTC
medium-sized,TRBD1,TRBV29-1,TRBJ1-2,CSVAGTGEGVDTF,TGCAGCGTGGCCGGGACAGGAGAAGGGGTCGACACCTTC
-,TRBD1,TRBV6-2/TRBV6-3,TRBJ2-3,CASSYIQGITDTQYF,TGTGCCAGCAGTTACATACAGGGGATCACAGATACGCAGTATTTT
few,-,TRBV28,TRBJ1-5,CAAQEPYSNQPQHF,TGTGCCGCCCAAGAGCCGTATAGCAATCAGCCCCAGCATTTT
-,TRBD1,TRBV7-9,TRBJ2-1,CASSPGQGANNEQFF,TGTGCCAGCAGCCCTGGACAGGGCGCCAACAATGAGCAGTTCTTC
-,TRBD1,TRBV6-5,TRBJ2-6,CASSPTGPGANVLTF,TGTGCCAGCAGCCCGACAGGGCCTGGGGCCAACGTCCTGACTTTC
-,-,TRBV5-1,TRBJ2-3,CASSPSGGPDTQYF,TGTGCCAGCAGCCCATCGGGCGGCCCAGATACGCAGTATTTT
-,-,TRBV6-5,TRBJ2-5,CAISDSRQFQETQYF,TGTGCCATCAGTGACTCCAGACAGTTCCAAGAGACCCAGTACTTC
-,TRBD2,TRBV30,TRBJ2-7,CAWSRGLAGLYEQYF,TGTGCCTGGAGCCGAGGACTAGCGGGGCTCTACGAGCAGTACTTC
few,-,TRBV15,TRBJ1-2,CATSRDRGIPRSGYTF,TGTGCCACCAGCAGAGACCGGGGGATTCCGCGGTCGGGCTACACCTTC
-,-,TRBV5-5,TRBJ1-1,CASSYRPLPMNTEAFF,TGTGCCAGCAGCTATAGACCGCTGCCCATGAACACTGAAGCTTTCTTT
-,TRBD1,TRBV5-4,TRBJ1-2,CASSMETGGHYGYTF,TGTGCCAGCAGCATGGAGACAGGGGGCCACTATGGCTACACCTTC
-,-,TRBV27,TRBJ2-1,CASSLMGVTYNEQFF,TGTGCCAGCAGTTTAATGGGGGTTACCTACAATGAGCAGTTCTTC
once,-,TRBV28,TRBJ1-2,CASSLGQSNYGYTF,TGTGCCAGCAGTTTAGGACAGTCTAACTATGGCTACACCTTC
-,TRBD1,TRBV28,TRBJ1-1,CAAGGRWAFF,TGTGCCGCAGGGGGCCGTTGGGCTTTCTTT
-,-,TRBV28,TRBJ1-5,CASTMIHGQSNQPQHF,TGTGCCAGCACCATGATACATGGACAGAGCAATCAGCCCCAGCATTTT
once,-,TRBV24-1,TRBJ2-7,CATRPQLLGLWYEQYF,TGTGCCACCAGACCCCAACTTCTGGGACTTTGGTACGAGCAGTACTTC
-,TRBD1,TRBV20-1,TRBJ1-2,CSARDLSGTGIYGYTF,TGCAGTGCTAGAGATCTTTCCGGGACAGGGATCTATGGCTACACCTTC
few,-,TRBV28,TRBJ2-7,CASSPDSTSSYEQYF,TGTGCCAGCAGCCCGGACTCGACAAGCTCCTACGAGCAGTACTTC
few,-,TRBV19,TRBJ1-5,CASSRDDGNQPQHF,TGTGCCAGTAGCCGGGACGATGGCAATCAGCCCCAGCATTTT
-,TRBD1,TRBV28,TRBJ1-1,CASSLSDRGRLHGEAFF,TGTGCCAGCAGTTTATCCGACAGGGGAAGACTACATGGTGAAGCTTTCTTT
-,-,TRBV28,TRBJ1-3,CASSFRASGNTIYF,TGTGCCAGCAGTTTCCGGGCCTCTGGAAACACCATATATTTT
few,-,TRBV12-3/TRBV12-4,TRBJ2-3,CASGPTGREDTQYF,TGTGCCAGCGGGCCGACAGGGCGGGAAGATACGCAGTATTTT
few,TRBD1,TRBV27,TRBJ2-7,CASSPSGQAYEQYF,TGTGCCAGCAGTCCCTCGGGACAGGCTTACGAGCAGTACTTC
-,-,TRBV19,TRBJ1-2,CASSIDLGTYGYTF,TGTGCCAGTAGTATAGATCTTGGGACCTATGGCTACACCTTC
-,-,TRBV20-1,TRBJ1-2,CSAREAAGGGYTF,TGCAGTGCTAGAGAGGCGGCTGGGGGTGGCTACACCTTC
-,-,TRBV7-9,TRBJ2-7,CASSDTYEQYF,TGTGCCAGCAGCGACACCTACGAGCAGTACTTC
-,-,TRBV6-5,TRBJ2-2,CASSYLGASNTGELFF,TGTGCCAGCAGTTACCTGGGGGCGTCGAACACCGGGGAGCTGTTTTTT
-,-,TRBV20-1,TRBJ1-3,CSARPLTDSGNTIYF,TGCAGTGCTAGACCCTTGACAGACTCTGGAAACACCATATATTTT
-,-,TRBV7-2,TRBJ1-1,CASSFPRGEGEAFF,TGTGCCAGCAGCTTTCCCAGGGGTGAGGGTGAAGCTTTCTTT
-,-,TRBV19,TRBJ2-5,CASSMRIQGETQYF,TGTGCCAGTAGTATGAGGATTCAGGGAGAGACCCAGTACTTC
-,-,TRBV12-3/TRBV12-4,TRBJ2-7,CASRDSSYEQYF,TGTGCCAGCAGGGACAGTTCCTACGAGCAGTACTTC
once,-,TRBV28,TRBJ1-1,CASTFPKGTEAFF,TGTGCCAGCACCTTTCCTAAAGGGACTGAAGCTTTCTTT
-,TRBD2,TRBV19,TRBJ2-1,CASRGAGGHNEQFF,TGTGCCAGTCGCGGGGCGGGAGGCCACAATGAGCAGTTCTTC
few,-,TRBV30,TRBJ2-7,CAWSVEGEQYF,TGTGCCTGGAGTGTAGAGGGCGAGCAGTACTTC
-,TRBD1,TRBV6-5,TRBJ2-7,CASSTSGTGRWEQYF,TGTGCCAGCAGTACCTCCGGGACAGGGCGGTGGGAGCAGTACTTC
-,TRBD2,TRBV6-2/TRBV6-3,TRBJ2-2,CASSYFREGAGELFF,TGTGCCAGCAGTTATTTTCGGGAGGGCGCCGGGGAGCTGTTTTTT
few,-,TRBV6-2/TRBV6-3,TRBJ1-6,CASSYKASALHF,TGTGCCAGCAGTTACAAGGCTTCGGCCCTCCACTTT
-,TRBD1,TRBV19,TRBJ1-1,CASSIAGGGRTEAFF,TGTGCCAGTAGTATAGCCGGAGGGGGCCGGACTGAAGCTTTCTTT
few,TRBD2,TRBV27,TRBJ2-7,CASSPWTSGYSYEQYF,TGTGCCAGCAGTCCGTGGACTAGCGGGTACTCCTACGAGCAGTACTTC
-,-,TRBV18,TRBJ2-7,CASSPRGTFYEQYF,TGTGCCAGCTCACCACGCGGGACATTCTACGAGCAGTACTTC